The 3 T cell receptor beta chains in this list originate from one sample, sequenced in a study of blood T cell repertoires in COVID-19. Only in-frame clones appear in the TCRdb table, and some are missing; sequencing was by immunoSEQ multiplex PCR. The sample has about 130,000 clones; roughly 91% are singletons. The sequencing input was peripheral blood. These TCRs come from a man between 45 and 60 years old with active or convalescent COVID-19.

The V call is TRBV7-9, the J call TRBJ1-2, with 8 bases that match TRBD1. The trim removed 4 bases at V and 1 base at J, leaving 8 bases unmatched. The CDR3 runs to 16 residues. Per the germline V gene, CDR1 is SEHNR and CDR2 is FQNEAQ (reference sequence). The CDR3 DNA reads TGTGCCAGCAGCTCTCCCCGGGGACAGGTTAACTATGGCTACACCTTC. Translated, it gives CASSSPRGQVNYGYTF.

The CDR3 region has the DNA TGTGCCAGCAGCTTTGGGCAGGGAGGGGACTACGAGCAGTACTTC. Encoded protein: CASSFGQGGDYEQYF. This sequence joins TRBV12-1 and TRBJ2-7; the D segment call TRBD2 is taken from the table without a DNA check. TRBV12-1 counts as a pseudogene. CDR3 size: 15 residues.

The CDR3: CASSQDGHPSSGNEQFF. In nucleotides, the CDR3 is TGCGCCAGCAGCCAAGATGGTCACCCGAGTTCGGGGAATGAGCAGTTCTTC. The V gene is TRBV4-1, the J gene TRBJ2-1; maybe TRBD2 (5 bases). Trimming pared 0 bases from V and 7 bases from J, leaving 19 bases between. This CDR3 has 17 residues. CDR1 is MGHRA and CDR2 is YSYEKL in the germline V gene.